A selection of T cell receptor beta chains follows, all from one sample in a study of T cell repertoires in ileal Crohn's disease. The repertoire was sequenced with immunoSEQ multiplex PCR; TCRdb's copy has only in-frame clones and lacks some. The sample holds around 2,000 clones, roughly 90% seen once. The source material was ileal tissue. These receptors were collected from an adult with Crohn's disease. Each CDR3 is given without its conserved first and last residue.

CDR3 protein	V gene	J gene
ASPSDTEAF	TRBV28	TRBJ1-1
ASSLTLAGVNEQF	TRBV7-3	TRBJ2-1
ASSKHRDSIGGETQY	TRBV7-2	TRBJ2-5
ASSQTTQDNSGNTIY	TRBV4-1	TRBJ1-3
ASTNFAGAYGYT	TRBV27	TRBJ1-2
ASSFPGSHGYT	TRBV28	TRBJ1-2
ASSLIMGEQY	TRBV7-6	TRBJ2-7
ASSEGQGRNEQF	TRBV6-1	TRBJ2-1
ASSLAAGPTYEQY	TRBV5-1	TRBJ2-7
ASSARREGHEQF	TRBV9	TRBJ2-1
ASRGGADTQY	TRBV6-4	TRBJ2-3
AWSHGGGEKTQY	TRBV30	TRBJ2-5
AISESQGIGGNTIY	TRBV10-3	TRBJ1-3
ASSLELTSANNEQF	TRBV5-4	TRBJ2-1
ASRGGGQTEAF	TRBV19	TRBJ1-1
ASSLWGPSGGPY	TRBV27	TRBJ2-3
ASSQGATKAF	TRBV4-1	TRBJ1-1
ASSPLAGSYNEQF	TRBV7-3	TRBJ2-1
ASGKTGRPTYEQY	TRBV28	TRBJ2-7
ASSLTIYEQY	TRBV5-1	TRBJ2-7
ASSARQVAYEQY	TRBV6-1	TRBJ2-7
ASIQGASGTEAF	TRBV28	TRBJ1-1
SVLGEHGYT	TRBV29-1	TRBJ1-2
ASSPQGFAGNTIY	TRBV7-2	TRBJ1-3
ASSLLQGGNQPQH	TRBV7-4	TRBJ1-5
ASSHRTDNRVEKLF	TRBV5-6	TRBJ1-4
ASSLPTSGRVDYEQY	TRBV2	TRBJ2-7
ASSHPGGGRDQPQH	TRBV4-1	TRBJ1-5
ASSQDRGGEAF	TRBV5-1	TRBJ1-1
ASSIRGADTEAF	TRBV19	TRBJ1-1
ASSLGGTSEQY	TRBV5-6	TRBJ2-7
ASSRKLAGDYEQY	TRBV27	TRBJ2-7
ASSQNLQENQETQY	TRBV4-2	TRBJ2-5
ASRVYRASGNTIY	TRBV6-6	TRBJ1-3
ASSTSTSGRVLSYEQY	TRBV5-1	TRBJ2-7
ASSPSGRDRGNT	TRBV27	TRBJ1-2